The rows below give T cell receptor beta chains drawn from one sample of a study of blood T cell repertoires in COVID-19. The assay was immunoSEQ multiplex PCR, and TCRdb's table has in-frame clones only and misses some. Of approximately 190,000 clones in the sample, under 90% were seen once. Source material: peripheral blood. Source of these receptors: a man aged 25 to 45 with active or convalescent COVID-19. The CDR3 runs from the conserved cysteine through the conserved F or W. A D gene is named only where the DNA matches it firmly. Rows may omit the clone size; those that give it use once, few, many or a size class.

TRBV6-2/TRBV6-3	-	TRBJ2-7	-	TGTGCCAGCAGTTATCAGATGGAGCAGTACTTC	CASSYQMEQYF
TRBV27	-	TRBJ2-3	-	TGTGCCAGCAGTTTCGGGGGATCAGATACGCAGTATTTT	CASSFGGSDTQYF
TRBV4-1	-	TRBJ1-2	few	TGCGCCAGCAGCCAAGAGGGCTTACCGGGGTTTTATGGCTACACCTTC	CASSQEGLPGFYGYTF
TRBV6-2/TRBV6-3	TRBD2	TRBJ2-5	few	TGTGCCAGCAGCTCTAGCGGGCTAGAGACCCAGTACTTC	CASSSSGLETQYF
TRBV5-1	TRBD1	TRBJ2-3	once	TGCGCCAGCAGCTTGATCGGGGACAGCAGTACGCAGTATTTT	CASSLIGDSSTQYF
TRBV5-1	TRBD1	TRBJ1-1	-	TGCGCCAGCAGCTCTACGACAGGGTCCATAGCCACTGAAGCTTTCTTT	CASSSTTGSIATEAFF
TRBV19	TRBD1	TRBJ1-5	once	TGTGCCAGTAGTAGTGACAGGGGGCGATGGCAGCCCCAGCATTTT	CASSSDRGRWQPQHF
TRBV4-3	TRBD1	TRBJ1-2	once	TGCGCCAGCAGCCAAGAACGGACACAGGGGGGCTCTGTAGGTGGCTACACCTTC	CASSQERTQGGSVGGYTF
TRBV6-5	TRBD1	TRBJ1-2	few	TGTGCCAGCAGTTACGGGCAGGGGGCTACTGGCTACACCTTC	CASSYGQGATGYTF
TRBV10-3	TRBD1	TRBJ1-5	-	TGTGCCATCAGTGAGTCCTTCGGACAGGGCCAGCCCCAGCATTTT	CAISESFGQGQPQHF
TRBV6-1	TRBD1	TRBJ1-5	few	TGTGCCAGCAGTGGAAGACAGGGCTGGGGCAATCAGCCCCAGCATTTT	CASSGRQGWGNQPQHF
TRBV2	TRBD1	TRBJ1-4	-	TGTGCCAGCAGCTCCGGGACAGGGACTGAAAAACTGTTTTTT	CASSSGTGTEKLFF
TRBV6-5	-	TRBJ1-4	-	TGTGCCAGCGGACAGAAAGAAAAACTGTTTTTT	CASGQKEKLFF
TRBV9	-	TRBJ2-3	-	TGTGCCAGCAGCGCCTTCAACAGGGTAACAGATACGCAGTATTTT	CASSAFNRVTDTQYF
TRBV18	-	TRBJ2-7	-	TGTGCCAGCTCACCCCCGCAGGGAGGACACGAGCAGTACTTC	CASSPPQGGHEQYF
TRBV5-8	-	TRBJ1-2	-	TGTGCCAGCAGCTCGCTACTGTACGGAGCTGTGGGCTACACCTTC	CASSSLLYGAVGYTF
TRBV25-1	-	TRBJ2-1	-	TGTGCCAGCAGTAGGGGGGGATACAATGAGCAGTTCTTC	CASSRGGYNEQFF
TRBV7-9	TRBD1	TRBJ1-5	-	TGTGCCAGCAGCGACGGGACAGGAAATCAGCCCCAGCATTTT	CASSDGTGNQPQHF
TRBV14	-	TRBJ1-6	-	TGTGCCAGCATCCTCCGGTCGGCAGGGGAGGGTTCACCCCTCCACTTT	CASILRSAGEGSPLHF